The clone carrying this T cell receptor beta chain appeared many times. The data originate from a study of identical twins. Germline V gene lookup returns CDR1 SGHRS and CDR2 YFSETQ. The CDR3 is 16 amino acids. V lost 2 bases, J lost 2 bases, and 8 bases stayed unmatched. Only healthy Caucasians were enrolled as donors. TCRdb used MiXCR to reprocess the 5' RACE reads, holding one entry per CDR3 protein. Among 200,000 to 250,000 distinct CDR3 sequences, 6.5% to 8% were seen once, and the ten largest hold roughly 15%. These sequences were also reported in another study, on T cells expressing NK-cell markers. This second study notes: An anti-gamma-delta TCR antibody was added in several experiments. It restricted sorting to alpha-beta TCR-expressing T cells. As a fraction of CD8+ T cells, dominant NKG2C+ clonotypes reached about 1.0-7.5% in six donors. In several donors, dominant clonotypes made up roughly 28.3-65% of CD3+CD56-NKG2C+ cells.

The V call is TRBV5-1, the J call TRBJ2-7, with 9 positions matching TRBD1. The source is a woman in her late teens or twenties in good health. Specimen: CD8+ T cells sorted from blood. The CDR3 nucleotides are TGCGCCAGCAGCTTAGGGTCCGGGACAGGGCCCTACGAGCAGTACTTC. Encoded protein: CASSLGSGTGPYEQYF.